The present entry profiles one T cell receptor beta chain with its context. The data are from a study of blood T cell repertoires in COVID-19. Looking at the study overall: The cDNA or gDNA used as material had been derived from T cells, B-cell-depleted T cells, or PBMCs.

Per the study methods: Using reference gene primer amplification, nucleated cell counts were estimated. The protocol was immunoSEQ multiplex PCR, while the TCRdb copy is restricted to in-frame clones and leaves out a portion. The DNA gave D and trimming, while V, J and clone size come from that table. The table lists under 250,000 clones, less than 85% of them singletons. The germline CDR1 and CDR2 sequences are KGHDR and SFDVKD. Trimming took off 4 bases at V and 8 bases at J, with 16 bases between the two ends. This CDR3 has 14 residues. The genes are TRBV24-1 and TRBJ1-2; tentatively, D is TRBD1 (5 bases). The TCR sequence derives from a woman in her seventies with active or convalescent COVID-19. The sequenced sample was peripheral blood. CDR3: CATSESTGRVGYTF. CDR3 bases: TGTGCCACCAGTGAGTCAACAGGAAGGGTAGGCTACACCTTC.